Following are 15 T cell receptor beta chains from one sample sequenced in a study of shared clonotypes between healthy human individuals. Sequencing was performed with immunoSEQ multiplex PCR; in TCRdb, only in-frame clones are kept and a portion is missing. The sample holds fewer than 3 million clones, roughly 92% seen once. Sequencing was done on a sample of naive CD4+ T cells from PBMCs. Described subset: CD45RA+ positively selected. These TCRs come from a man younger than 35 in good health. Some clones in this sample may be carry-over from other donors' samples.

The gene calls are TRBV13 and TRBJ2-1, with unresolved D. V lost 5 bases and J lost 6, with 14 bases in between. The CDR3 covers 14 residues. Germline V gene sequence: CDR1 PRHDT, CDR2 FYEKMQ (reference sequence). CDR3 protein: CASSPSPHSNEQFF. The CDR3 DNA reads TGTGCCAGCAGCCCCTCTCCTCACTCCAATGAGCAGTTCTTC.

The chain carries TRBV18 and TRBJ2-5; 8 bases line up with TRBD2. CDR1 and CDR2 from the germline V gene are KGHSH and LQKENI. This CDR3 contains 16 residues. J lost 1 base, V lost 3 bases, and 7 bases had no gene match. The CDR3 nucleotides are TGTGCCAGCTCACCCTTCCGCGGGAGGTCCCAAGAGACCCAGTACTTC. Residues: CASSPFRGRSQETQYF. The entire variable domain, with the rest obtained from reference TRBV18 and TRBJ2-5, is as follows: NAGVMQNPRHLVRRRGQEARLRCSPMKGHSHVYWYRQLPEEGLKFMVYLQKENIIDESGMPKERFSAEFPKEGPSILRIQQVVRGDSAAYFCASSPFRGRSQETQYFGPGTRLLVL.

The chain recombines TRBV7-7 with TRBJ2-5; no reliable D call. Trimming cost V 4 bases and J 7 bases, with 10 bases left between them. The CDR3 extends over 12 amino acids. CDR1 is SSHAT and CDR2 is FNYEAQ in the germline V gene (reference sequence). CDR3 in DNA: TGTGCCAGCAGCTCTGCCCTAGGGACCCAGTACTTC. It yields the protein CASSSALGTQYF.

Points on this clone: Other DNA sequences in the sample encode the same CDR3. The CDR3 bases are TGTGCCAGCAGTTACGGCCGGAACACTGAAGCTTTCTTT. Amino acid sequence: CASSYGRNTEAFF. The genes are TRBV6-5 and TRBJ1-1; D not certain. CDR3 length: 13 residues. In germline, CDR1 is MNHEY, CDR2 SVGAGI. Trimming removed 2 bases from V and 1 base from J, with 5 bases in between.

This rearrangement joins TRBV6-6 to TRBJ2-7, with TRBD2 matching 9 bases. The CDR3 runs 14 residues. The V gene's germline CDR1 is MNHNY and CDR2 SVGAGI (reference sequence). Unmatched junction bases numbered 11, after V lost 7 bases and J lost 7 bases. The CDR3 sequence: CASKASGNDWEQYF. The CDR3 DNA sequence: TGTGCCAGCAAAGCTAGCGGGAATGATTGGGAGCAGTACTTC.

The CDR3 bases are TGTGCCAGCAGACCAGGGACTAGCGTTGGGGAGACCCAGTACTTC. Residues: CASRPGTSVGETQYF. J is TRBJ2-5 and V is TRBV5-4; the match to TRBD2 covers 10 bases. J gave up 5 bases and V 5 bases, and 9 bases lay outside the gene matches. The V gene's germline CDR1 is SGHNT and CDR2 YYREEE (reference sequence). This CDR3 contains 15 residues.

This chain joins TRBV15 and TRBJ2-1; 12 bases are a match to TRBD2. V trimming: 6 bases; J trimming: 7 bases; junction bases outside the gene matches: 10. The CDR3 is 16 amino acids. CDR1 is LNHNV and CDR2 is YYDKDF in the germline V gene (reference sequence). In nucleotides, the CDR3 is TGTGCCACCAGGACTAGCGGGGGACTCCTAAGTAATGAGCAGTTCTTC. Its translation is CATRTSGGLLSNEQFF.

This clone has a single count. Other DNA sequences in the same sample also yield this CDR3. The J gene is TRBJ2-7, the V gene TRBV5-1; no reliable D call. The CDR3 has 14 residues. The V end was cut by 0 bases, the J end by 3 bases, with 10 bases between. CDR1 and CDR2 (germline): SGHRS, YFSETQ. The CDR3 reads CASSLVSASYEQYF. CDR3 in DNA: TGCGCCAGCAGCTTGGTATCGGCTAGCTACGAGCAGTACTTC.

The chain couples TRBV11-3 to TRBJ2-2, with 14 bases fitting TRBD2. Per germline, CDR1 SGHNT and CDR2 YENEEA. The CDR3 spans 19 residues. V lost 2 bases and J lost 4; bases outside the gene matches: 9. The DNA of the CDR3 is TGTGCCAGCAGCTTAATATCCGGGACTAGCGGGAGAGGCACCGGGGAGCTGTTTTTT. Translating it yields CASSLISGTSGRGTGELFF.

As concerns this clone: This sample also contains other DNA sequences that code for the same CDR3. This chain connects TRBV29-1 to TRBJ1-3; D gene ambiguous. This CDR3 region has 12 residues. V was cut by 5 bases and J by 1 base, with 6 bases left in between. In germline, CDR1 is SQVTM, CDR2 ANQGSEA. As DNA, the CDR3 is TGCAGCGTTAGAGGGTCTGGAAACACCATATATTTT. It translates to CSVRGSGNTIYF.

The chain is built from TRBV5-1 and TRBJ2-1; D not resolved. The length of the CDR3 is 15 residues. CDR1 SGHRS and CDR2 YFSETQ come from the germline V gene. Trimming cost V 4 bases and J 4 bases, with 15 bases left between them. Written as DNA, the CDR3 is TGCGCCAGCAGCCCGGAGAGTATGGTGTACAATGAGCAGTTCTTC. Encoded protein: CASSPESMVYNEQFF. Full variable domain (rest looked up from reference TRBV5-1 and TRBJ2-1): KAGVTQTPRYLIKTRGQQVTLSCSPISGHRSVSWYQQTPGQGLQFLFEYFSETQRNKGNFPGRFSGRQFSNSRSEMNVSTLELGDSALYLCASSPESMVYNEQFFGPGTRLTVL.

The chain links TRBV2 to TRBJ2-5; 7 bases align to TRBD2. With V trimmed by 6 bases and J by 2 bases, 12 bases remained unmatched. Germline CDR1 and CDR2: SNHLY and FYNNEI. This CDR3 has 16 residues. CDR3 amino acids: CASRPEASSGQETQYF. CDR3 nucleotides: TGTGCCAGCAGGCCGGAGGCGTCTAGCGGACAAGAGACCCAGTACTTC.

The chain links TRBV6-4 to TRBJ1-5; maybe TRBD1 (5 bases). CDR1 and CDR2 (germline): MRHNA, SNTAGT. The length of the CDR3 is 16 residues. V gave up 4 bases and J gave up 0 bases, with 13 bases separating them. The CDR3 DNA sequence: TGTGCCAGCAGTGCCACCAGACAGTATAGCAATCAGCCCCAGCATTTT. Its translation is CASSATRQYSNQPQHF.

The chain employs TRBV28 and TRBJ1-2, with D hard to call. The CDR3 loop spans 14 amino acids. V dropped 6 bases and J dropped 2 bases, with 13 bases sitting between them. CDR1 MDHEN and CDR2 SYDVKM come from the germline V gene. Here the CDR3 DNA reads TGTGCCAGCAGCCCGTGGTTCGGGAACTATGGCTACACCTTC. Protein sequence: CASSPWFGNYGYTF.

The rearrangement links TRBV19 to TRBJ2-7; a possible D gene is TRBD1 (6 bases). Germline V lookup: CDR1 LNHDA, CDR2 SQIVND (reference sequence). The CDR3 spans 14 residues. The V and J ends lost 9 bases and 0 bases respectively, with 15 bases between them. The CDR3 here is CASTDSTLSYEQYF. The CDR3 DNA is TGTGCCAGCACGGACAGCACGCTCTCCTACGAGCAGTACTTC.